These 24 T cell receptor beta chains were sequenced from one sample in a study of T cells in localized non-small cell lung cancer. Here immunoSEQ multiplex PCR was the method, and the copy in TCRdb shows in-frame clones only, minus some. The data contain about 19,000 clones, 75% to 95% of them seen just once; the ten biggest clones take up less than 5%. The material was peripheral blood, obtained before any cancer treatment. Receptors were obtained from an older male donor with stage I squamous cell lung carcinoma.

Regarding this clone: The junction does not match germline at one end; this may be a read error. V is TRBV19 and J is TRBJ2-7; 8 bases align to TRBD2. The CDR3 runs to 14 residues. Germline CDR1 and CDR2: LNHDA and SQIVND (reference sequence). The CDR3 loop reads CASSSIAGSGEQHF. The CDR3 nucleotides are TGTGCCAGTAGTTCCATAGCGGGATCCGGGGAGCAGCACTTC.

The V call is TRBV9, the J call TRBJ2-7, with 9 nucleotides matching TRBD1. The V gene end was trimmed by 3 bases and the J gene end by 6 bases; junction bases not matched to a gene: 1. Germline CDR1 SGDLS, CDR2 YYNGEE. There are 12 residues in the CDR3. This chain's CDR3 is CASSADRGEQYF. DNA of the CDR3: TGTGCCAGCAGCGCGGACAGGGGCGAGCAGTACTTC.

J is TRBJ2-2 and V is TRBV2; 11 bases line up with TRBD2. The CDR3 extends over 15 amino acids. In germline, CDR1 is SNHLY, CDR2 FYNNEI. J lost 7 bases, V lost 7 bases, and 8 bases had no gene match. Here the CDR3 reads CASKGLAGFLGELFF. In DNA form, the CDR3 reads TGTGCCAGCAAAGGACTAGCGGGTTTTCTCGGGGAGCTGTTTTTT.

V and J are TRBV19 and TRBJ2-3; D might be TRBD2 (5 bases). V lost 10 bases, J lost 1 base, and 12 bases lay in between. CDR3 length: 13 amino acids. In germline, CDR1 is LNHDA, CDR2 SQIVND (reference sequence). The CDR3 is CATRDFGTDTQYF. Written as DNA, the CDR3 is TGTGCCACCCGGGATTTTGGCACAGATACGCAGTATTTT.

The gene calls are TRBV21-1 and TRBJ1-1; the table's D call, TRBD1, has no DNA check behind it. TRBV21-1 is described as a pseudogene. The CDR3 sequence is 15 residues long. The CDR3 sequence is CASSNDRGCSTEAFF. The CDR3 DNA sequence: TGTGCCAGCAGCAACGACAGGGGATGTAGCACTGAAGCTTTCTTT.

The chain links TRBV2 to TRBJ1-4, with a possible D match to TRBD1 (5 bases). The V end lost 8 bases, the J end lost 0 bases, and 13 bases lay between the germline ends. CDR3 length equals 15 residues. The germline gives CDR1 SNHLY, CDR2 FYNNEI. The CDR3: CASLFGGATNEKLFF. The CDR3 DNA reads TGTGCCAGCCTTTTTGGGGGAGCAACTAATGAAAAACTGTTTTTT.

V gene TRBV5-8 combines with J gene TRBJ2-1; tentatively, D is TRBD1 (6 bases). The V gene's germline CDR1 is SGHTS and CDR2 YDEGEE. V was shortened by 4 bases and J by 6 bases, with 11 bases between the two germline ends. The CDR3 extends over 13 amino acids. The chain's CDR3 is CASSKVGGNEQFF. The CDR3 DNA reads as TGTGCCAGCAGCAAGGTAGGGGGCAATGAGCAGTTCTTC. Full variable domain (outside the CDR3, taken from reference TRBV5-8 and TRBJ2-1): EAGVTQSPTHLIKTRGQQATLRCSPISGHTSVYWYQQALGLGLQFLLWYDEGEERNRGNFPPRFSGRQFPNYSSELNVNALELEDSALYLCASSKVGGNEQFFGPGTRLTVL.

The chain is built from TRBV7-2 and TRBJ2-6; possible D gene TRBD2, 6 bases. The length of the CDR3 is 15 residues. The V gene's germline CDR1 is SGHTA and CDR2 FQGNSA. Trimming pared 3 bases from V and 4 bases from J, leaving 10 bases between. DNA for the CDR3: TGTGCCAGCAGCTTTAGGAGGGACGGGGCCAACGTCCTGACTTTC. Translated: CASSFRRDGANVLTF.

CDR3 residues: CASSHHESRETQYF. In DNA, the CDR3 is TGTGCCAGCAGCCACCACGAAAGTAGAGAGACCCAGTACTTC. The chain recombines TRBV7-9 with TRBJ2-5; the D is unclear. The CDR3 extends over 14 amino acids. Germline values: CDR1 SEHNR, CDR2 FQNEAQ (reference sequence). Deletions cut 5 bases from V and 4 bases from J, with 14 bases between.

This chain uses TRBV5-6 with TRBJ2-5; D not resolved. Trimming pared 3 bases from V and 3 bases from J, leaving 3 bases between. The CDR3 spans 11 residues. Germline CDR1 SGHDT, CDR2 YYEEEE. DNA of the CDR3: TGTGCCAGCAGCTATAAAGAGACCCAGTACTTC. As protein: CASSYKETQYF.

The rearrangement uses TRBV6-6 and TRBJ2-2; D might be TRBD2 (6 bases). CDR3 length: 14 residues. Germline CDR1 reads MNHNY; CDR2 reads SVGAGI (reference sequence). V was clipped by 6 bases and J by 6 bases, with 14 bases between them. CDR3 amino acids: CASSPGTYPGELFF. CDR3 nucleotides: TGTGCCAGCAGCCCCGGGACTTACCCCGGGGAGCTGTTTTTT.

This chain uses TRBV5-1 with TRBJ2-2; maybe TRBD2 (7 bases). The CDR3 runs 16 residues. In germline, CDR1 is SGHRS, CDR2 YFSETQ. V was clipped by 4 bases and J by 4 bases, with 17 bases between them. The CDR3 sequence is CASSLGGTTSTGELFF. Here the CDR3 DNA reads TGCGCCAGCAGCCTGGGGGGGACAACCAGCACCGGGGAGCTGTTTTTT.

CDR3 loop: CASSAPGGSTDTQYF. Here the CDR3 DNA reads TGCGCCAGCAGCGCGCCCGGGGGGAGCACAGATACGCAGTATTTT. This chain joins TRBV5-1 and TRBJ2-3; 7 positions match TRBD2. The germline V gene has CDR1 SGHRS and CDR2 YFSETQ. The CDR3 length is 15 residues. V lost 4 bases to trimming and J lost 0 bases; unmatched junction nucleotides: 5.

J is TRBJ2-7 and V is TRBV6-1; D ambiguous. This CDR3 is 11 amino acids long. Germline V gene data show CDR1 as MNHNS and CDR2 as SASEGT. V lost 5 bases and J 6 bases, leaving 8 bases between the germline ends. CDR3 nucleotides: TGTGCCAGCAGTAACCGGCTCGAGCAGTACTTC. It yields the protein CASSNRLEQYF.

The J gene is TRBJ2-5, the V gene TRBV9, with TRBD2 matching 11 bases. The CDR3 totals 16 residues. Germline CDR1 reads SGDLS; CDR2 reads YYNGEE. V was pared by 0 bases and J by 5 bases, with 6 bases of the junction left unmatched. DNA for the CDR3: TGTGCCAGCAGCGTAGGTAGCGGGAGGGCCACTGAGACCCAGTACTTC. Translated, it gives CASSVGSGRATETQYF.

The V and J genes are TRBV2 and TRBJ2-3, with 7 bases identical to TRBD1. The CDR3 length is 11 residues. The junction had 10 bases not matched to a gene; V was cut back by 11 bases and J by 11 bases. CDR1 is SNHLY, CDR2 FYNNEI, per germline. In DNA, the CDR3 is TGTGCCGGGCAGGGGGAAGTCAGGCAGTATTTT. Translating it yields CAGQGEVRQYF.

V usage is TRBV7-9 and J usage is TRBJ2-4, with TRBD1 matching 7 bases. This CDR3 has 14 residues. Trimming at V came to 5 bases and at J to 8 bases, leaving 9 bases not matched to a gene. Germline CDR1 SEHNR, CDR2 FQNEAQ (reference sequence). CDR3: CASSLDRAGDIQYF. Here the CDR3 DNA reads TGTGCCAGCAGCCTCGACAGGGCCGGAGACATTCAGTACTTC.

J is TRBJ2-1 and V is TRBV28; D could derive from TRBD1 or TRBD2 (7 bases each). Germline lookup yields CDR1 MDHEN and CDR2 SYDVKM. The CDR3 is made up of 16 amino acids. V lost 6 bases, J lost 6 bases, and 21 bases lay in between. CDR3 residues: CASRGGGGGFVNEQFF. The CDR3 coding sequence is TGTGCCAGCAGGGGAGGGGGCGGAGGTTTTGTCAATGAGCAGTTCTTC.

This chain uses TRBV7-2 with TRBJ1-2; possible D gene TRBD1, 6 bases. The CDR3 is made up of 14 amino acids. Germline assignment: CDR1 SGHTA and CDR2 FQGNSA. The V and J ends lost 1 base and 8 bases respectively, with 14 bases between them. CDR3 loop: CASSLEGVPKGYTF. The CDR3 DNA reads TGTGCCAGCAGCTTAGAGGGGGTTCCAAAGGGCTACACCTTC.

The V and J genes are TRBV19 and TRBJ2-2, with 8 bases identical to TRBD1. CDR3 length: 13 residues. Trimming took 10 bases from V and 7 from J; bases not matched to a gene: 8. The V gene's germline CDR1 is LNHDA and CDR2 SQIVND (reference sequence). CDR3 coding DNA: TGTGCCATACAAACAGGGGGAGGCGGGGAGCTGTTTTTT. Its protein product is CAIQTGGGGELFF.

V gene TRBV6-6 combines with J gene TRBJ2-7; D is possibly TRBD1 (6 bases). The CDR3 runs 13 residues. The germline V gene encodes CDR1 MNHNY and CDR2 SVGAGI (reference sequence). Trimming removed 6 bases at V and 3 bases at J, with 12 bases between. CDR3 amino acids: CASSWDTYYEQYF. CDR3 nucleotide sequence: TGTGCCAGCAGCTGGGACACGTACTACGAGCAGTACTTC.

V and J are TRBV29-1 and TRBJ2-7, with D perhaps TRBD1 or TRBD2 (6 bases each). V was cut by 4 bases and J by 2 bases, with 9 bases left in between. Germline V lookup: CDR1 SQVTM, CDR2 ANQGSEA. The CDR3 totals 12 residues. Here the CDR3 reads CSVVGGTYEQYF. CDR3 in DNA: TGCAGCGTTGTAGGGGGGACCTACGAGCAGTACTTC.

The V gene is TRBV6-5, the J gene TRBJ1-4; D unclear. The germline V and J ends were trimmed by 6 bases and 8 bases, with 10 bases remaining between them. This CDR3 has 12 residues. Germline assignment: CDR1 MNHEY and CDR2 SVGAGI. The CDR3 nucleotides read TGTGCCAGCAGGAATGGAGGAGAAAAACTGTTTTTT. Protein product: CASRNGGEKLFF.

The rearrangement joins TRBV9 to TRBJ1-4; 7 nucleotides match TRBD1. The CDR3 sequence is 15 residues long. The germline V gene encodes CDR1 SGDLS and CDR2 YYNGEE. J gave up 8 bases and V 0 bases, and 7 bases lay outside the gene matches. CDR3 amino acids: CASSVGTGVAEKLFF. DNA for the CDR3: TGTGCCAGCAGCGTAGGAACAGGGGTAGCGGAAAAACTGTTTTTT.